The present T cell receptor beta chain was sequenced within a study of cytomegalovirus exposure and HLA in healthy donors. Study at large: Most genotyped donors, 75% to 85% of about 400, had Caucasian-associated genetic ancestry.

Use of 60 Vbeta and 13 Jbeta primers characterized the PCR. The repertoire was sequenced with immunoSEQ multiplex PCR; TCRdb's copy has only in-frame clones and lacks some. The data contain 120,000 to 150,000 clones, roughly 80% of them seen just once; the ten biggest clones take up approximately 0.97%. Study outcomes and limitations: As a later analysis revealed, most CMV-associated TCR beta chains appeared HLA-restricted. A missense variant in DCLRE1C was later tied to TCR beta V- and J-gene trimming. Productive rates of about 87% or about 30% were seen for most TCR beta V segments in an earlier analysis.

Germline-derived CDR1 and CDR2 are SNHLY and FYNNEI. V lost 8 bases to trimming and J lost 2 bases, with 9 bases between them. This CDR3 region has 13 residues. With regard to this clone: The antigen is undetermined.

This sequence joins TRBV2 and TRBJ1-4, with D unresolved. Source material: PBMCs. This TCR was sampled from a man younger than 35 in good health and CMV-seronegative. CDR3 sequence: CASLRSTNEKLFF. CDR3 bases: TGTGCCAGCCTGAGGTCGACTAATGAAAAACTGTTTTTT. Full variable domain (remainder filled in from reference TRBV2 and TRBJ1-4): EPEVTQTPSHQVTQMGQEVILRCVPISNHLYFYWYRQILGQKVEFLVSFYNNEISEKSEIFDDQFSVERPDGSNFTLKIRSTKLEDSAMYFCASLRSTNEKLFFGSGTQLSVL.